The T cell receptor (beta chain) described here comes from a study of T cells after yellow fever vaccination. Study-wide results and caveats: Clonotypes shared by both compartments, CD4 and CD8, made up a small share.

There are 14 residues in the CDR3. The V end lost 5 bases, the J end lost 0 bases, and 8 bases lay between the germline ends. The germline gives CDR1 SGHTA, CDR2 FQGNSA. UMIs were added to TCR cDNA along with a universal primer site when it was made by 5'RACE template switching. TCRdb reprocessed the 5' RACE reads with MiXCR, giving one entry per CDR3 protein. The top ten hold approximately 15% of the sample, which has hundreds of thousands of distinct CDR3 sequences, 10% to 15% seen once. Ten or more counts support this clonotype. Its matching antigen is unknown. This sample comprised PBMCs, obtained on the day of the yellow fever booster vaccination. The V gene is TRBV7-2, the J gene TRBJ2-1; no firm D call. The sequence came from a man aged 25-45 years who received the YFV17D yellow fever vaccine. CDR3 in amino acids: CASSLTVSYNEQFF. CDR3 sequence (DNA): TGTGCCAGCAGCCTGACTGTCTCCTACAATGAGCAGTTCTTC.